This is a list of T cell receptor beta chains from one sample in a study of blood T cell repertoires in COVID-19. TCRdb keeps only in-frame clones here, not all; method: immunoSEQ multiplex PCR. Among approximately 200,000 clones, roughly four fifths were seen once, and the ten largest hold around 11%. The sequencing input was PBMCs or T cells enriched from blood (not recorded which). The receptors shown here come from a middle-aged man who had recovered from COVID-19. Both conserved end residues are part of each CDR3.

>TRBV6-2/TRBV6-3
CASSSRLAGAVETQYF
>TRBV5-5
CASSSGRLNTGELFF
>TRBV5-1
CASSWGPTGEKLFF
>TRBV27
CASSPRTGGGEKLFF
>TRBV19
CASSSKTGFDEQFF
>TRBV7-2
CASSLLGAYNEQFF
>TRBV5-1
CASSPGQPNTEAFF
>TRBV10-2
CPPRGPGGRGPGELFF
>TRBV7-2
CASSLERDTYNEQFF
>TRBV18
CASSPETVSSYNSPLHF
>TRBV7-2
CASTHSAGGGNQPQHF
>TRBV4-2
CASSPSGELFF
>TRBV5-4
CASSLGAGGASTEAFF
>TRBV28
CASSLRTNEKLFF
>TRBV5-1
CASTQGLSGYGYTF
>TRBV5-1
CASSLEDRRTGELFF
>TRBV4-3
CASSQDLVGGADNEQFF
>TRBV21-1
CASSKPRPNTGELFF
>TRBV2
CASSIRGDYGYTF
>TRBV2
CASRGTPEAFF
>TRBV19
CASSPLAGGSYNEQFF
>TRBV4-2
CASSRGQGRTEAFF
>TRBV7-9
CASSAHQGQGGNTIYF
>TRBV9
CASSSSSYEQYF
>TRBV3-1/TRBV3-2
CASSHSGREGGTGELFF
>TRBV18
CASSPAYRVESPLHF
>TRBV27
CASRGRTGPNEKLFF
>TRBV4-1
CASSQPGLDTEAFF
>TRBV5-1
CASSLPGEETQYF
>TRBV28
CASSPPSPRAIYF
>TRBV7-3
CASSLNSGTYNEQFF
>TRBV2
CASKTTGGLETQYF
>TRBV5-1
CASSLSARTSGYNEQFF
>TRBV19
CASSFGGETQPQHF
>TRBV28
CASRSARVLNTEAFF
>TRBV5-4
CASGDGNYGYTF
>TRBV6-2/TRBV6-3
CASSPRSGSSPTDTQYF